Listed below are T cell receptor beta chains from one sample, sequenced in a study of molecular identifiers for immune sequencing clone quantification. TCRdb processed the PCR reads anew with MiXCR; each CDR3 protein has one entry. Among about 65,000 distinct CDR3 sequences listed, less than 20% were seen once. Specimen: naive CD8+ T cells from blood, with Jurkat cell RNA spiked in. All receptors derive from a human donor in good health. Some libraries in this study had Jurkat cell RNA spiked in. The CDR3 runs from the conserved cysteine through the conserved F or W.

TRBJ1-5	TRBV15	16	CATSGQSSFGNQPQHF
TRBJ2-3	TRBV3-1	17	CASSQAASGSGSDTQYF
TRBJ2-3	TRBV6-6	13	CASSYTSTDTQYF
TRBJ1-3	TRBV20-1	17	CSAKDRGRASSGNTIYF
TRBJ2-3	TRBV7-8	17	CASSPPDRGWGTDTQYF
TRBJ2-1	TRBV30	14	CAWSAGAAYNEQFF
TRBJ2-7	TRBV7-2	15	CASSPIAGSSYEQYF
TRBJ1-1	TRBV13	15	CASSLGTERIAEAFF
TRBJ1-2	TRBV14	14	CASSHSGAAYGYTF
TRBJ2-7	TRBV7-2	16	CAGSFLGGERKYEQYF
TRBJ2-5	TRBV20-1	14	CSAGYQLYQETPYF
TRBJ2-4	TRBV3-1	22	CASSHPRPGLAGEWTSKNIQYF
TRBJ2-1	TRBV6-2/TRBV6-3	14	CASSHMWTGNEQFF
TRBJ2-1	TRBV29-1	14	CSVGLAGFFYEQFF
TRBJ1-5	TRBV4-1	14	CASSHGQNNQPQHF
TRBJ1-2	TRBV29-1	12	CSVEEAELGYTF
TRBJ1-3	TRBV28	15	CASPPGRTAGNTIYF
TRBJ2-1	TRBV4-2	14	CASSQVQTQNEQFF
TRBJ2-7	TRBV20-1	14	CSARDGQGGYEQYF
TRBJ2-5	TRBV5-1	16	CASSPRGTGVQETQYF
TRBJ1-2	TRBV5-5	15	CASSTPTGAVYGYTF
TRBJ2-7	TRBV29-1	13	CSVNRDNTYEQYF
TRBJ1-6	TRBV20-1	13	CSARDLPNSPLHF
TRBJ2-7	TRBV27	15	CASSLKAGLGYEQYF
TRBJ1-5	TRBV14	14	CASSQEGVNQPQHF
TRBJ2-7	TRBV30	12	CAWSSPNNEQYF
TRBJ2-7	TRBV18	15	CASSNLQGWVYEQYF
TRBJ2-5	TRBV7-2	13	CASSVWLKETQYF
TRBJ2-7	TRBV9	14	CASSGSTGTGEQYF
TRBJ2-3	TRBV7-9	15	CASSSPRADTDTQYF
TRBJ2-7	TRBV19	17	CATWGRATSGRSYEQYF
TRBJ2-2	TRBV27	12	CASSKNTGELFF
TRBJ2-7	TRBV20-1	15	CSARDLVEWGYEQYF
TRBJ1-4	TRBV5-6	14	CASSLAGNNEKLFF
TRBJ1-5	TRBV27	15	CASSFNGYSNQPQHF
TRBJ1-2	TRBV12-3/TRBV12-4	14	CASSLTLTTYGYTF
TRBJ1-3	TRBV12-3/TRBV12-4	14	CASSSTGTGNTIYF
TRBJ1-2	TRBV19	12	CATDDRRSGYTF
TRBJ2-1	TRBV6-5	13	CASSWTGKDEQFF
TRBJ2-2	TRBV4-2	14	CASSQDRGAGELFF